This T cell receptor (beta chain) was recorded in a study of T cell responses to AZD1222 COVID-19 vaccine. General study results and limits: A mostly white British donor set with more females was recruited, and clonal diversity was possibly underestimated. Once two AZD1222 doses were given, Spike-specific TCR breadth and depth went up. The peak T cell response came first, and repertoires were sampled only after it. The CD4 TCRs associated with vaccination extended across spike and predominated at 160-218 and 743-854.

As regards this clone: Its cognate antigen is unknown.

The CDR3 spans 12 residues. V lost 4 bases to trimming and J lost 4 bases, with 7 bases between them. Germline CDR1 LNHDA, CDR2 SQIVND (reference sequence). TCRdb keeps only in-frame clones here, not all; method: immunoSEQ multiplex PCR. The sample holds some 170,000 clones; 90% are singletons and the top ten take 4% to 4.5%. The starting material was peripheral blood, obtained 28 days after the second dose of the MenACWY control vaccine. This clonotype was sampled from an adult who received the MenACWY meningococcal vaccine as a control. This rearrangement joins TRBV19 to TRBJ1-2, with a tentative D call TRBD1 (6 bases). In DNA form, the CDR3 reads TGTGCCAGTAGTAAACAGGGCTATGGCTACACCTTC. This codes for CASSKQGYGYTF.